This TCR beta chain was identified during a study of T-cell reconstitution after alpha-beta-depleted transplantation in children. General study findings and limits: By about two months after transplant, alpha-beta T cells reportedly arose from several hundred graft clones that had expanded. A year had passed since transplant, and T-cell counts and diversity by then came mostly from newly produced T cells. TCRbeta diversity was high at day 60 in some patients (a result of surviving recipient T cells and thymic progenitors).

J lost 2 bases, V lost 5 bases, and 14 bases had no gene match. The CDR3 is 17 residues long. Preparation of the TCRbeta library used unique molecular identifiers. One entry per CDR3 protein, called by TCRdb with MiXCR from the PCR reads. The repertoire holds 280,000 or so distinct CDR3 sequences, with roughly 11% as singletons. Worth noting for this clonotype: The antigen is unknown. This may arise from a read error, as a much more abundant clone is one base away.

The sequence was collected from a male patient between 2 and 10 years old who had a stem cell transplant for chronic granulomatous disease, so the T cells may come from the graft donor. The sample here was peripheral blood, taken 180 days after TCRalphabeta/CD19-depleted stem cell transplant. The gene calls are TRBV12-3 or TRBV12-4 and TRBJ2-7, with 8 nucleotides matching TRBD1. For the CDR3, the DNA is TGTGCCAGCAGTCCCAGGACAGGGAGGCATACTACCTACGAGCAGTACTTC. Its protein is CASSPRTGRHTTYEQYF.